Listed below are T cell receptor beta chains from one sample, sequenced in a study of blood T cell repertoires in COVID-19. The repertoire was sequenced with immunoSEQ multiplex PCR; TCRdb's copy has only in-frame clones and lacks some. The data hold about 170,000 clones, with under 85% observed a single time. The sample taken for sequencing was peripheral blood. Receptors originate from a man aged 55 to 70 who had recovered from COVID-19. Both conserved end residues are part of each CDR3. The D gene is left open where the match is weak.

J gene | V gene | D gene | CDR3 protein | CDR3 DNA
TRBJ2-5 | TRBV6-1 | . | CASSEEGGWETQYF | TGTGCCAGCAGTGAAGAGGGGGGGTGGGAGACCCAGTACTTC
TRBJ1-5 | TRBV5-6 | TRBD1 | CASSSTGAPNQPQHF | TGTGCCAGCAGCTCTACAGGGGCCCCCAATCAGCCCCAGCATTTT
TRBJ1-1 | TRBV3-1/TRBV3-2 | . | CASSQGSGVDTEAFF | TGTGCCAGCAGCCAAGGTTCCGGGGTAGACACTGAAGCTTTCTTT
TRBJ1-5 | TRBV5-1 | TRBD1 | CASSPGTGDQPQHF | TGCGCCAGCAGCCCTGGGACAGGGGATCAGCCCCAGCATTTT
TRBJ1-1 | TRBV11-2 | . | CASSLSGSWTEAFF | TGTGCCAGCAGCTTAAGCGGGAGCTGGACTGAAGCTTTCTTT
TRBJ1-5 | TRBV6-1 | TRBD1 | CASSAIQGFGNQPQHF | TGTGCCAGCAGTGCCATACAGGGGTTCGGCAATCAGCCCCAGCATTTT
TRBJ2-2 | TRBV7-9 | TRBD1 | CASSQSYGQGAGGELFF | TGTGCCAGCAGCCAAAGCTACGGACAGGGGGCGGGCGGGGAGCTGTTTTTT
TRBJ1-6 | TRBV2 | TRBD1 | CASRVQGTNSPLHF | TGTGCCAGCAGAGTACAGGGGACGAATTCACCCCTCCACTTT
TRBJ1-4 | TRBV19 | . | CASGQSENEKLFF | TGTGCCAGCGGACAATCGGAAAATGAAAAACTGTTTTTT
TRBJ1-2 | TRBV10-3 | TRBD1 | CALSTRQGGGYTF | TGTGCCCTCAGCACTCGACAGGGAGGAGGCTACACCTTC